Below are 11 T cell receptor beta chains sequenced from a single sample in a study of T cell changes during pregnancy in multiple sclerosis. Method: immunoSEQ multiplex PCR; TCRdb's copy keeps in-frame clones and lacks some. The table records approximately 93,000 clones, more than 85% of them present only once. The sequenced sample was peripheral blood, obtained before pregnancy. Receptors were obtained from a female donor with multiple sclerosis, enrolled in a pregnancy study.

This clone came up a few times. The chain links TRBV15 to TRBJ1-2, with 7 bases that match TRBD1. Losses at the gene ends were 6 bases for V and 4 bases for J; bases not matched to a gene: 8. Germline V CDR1 and CDR2: LNHNV, YYDKDF (reference sequence). There are 14 residues in the CDR3. DNA for the CDR3: TGTGCCACCAGTCAATACAGGGGAAGCTATGGCTACACCTTC. This codes for CATSQYRGSYGYTF.

The CDR3 nucleotides are TGTGCCAGCAGGAGAGGGACAGGGGGTTTCTACGAGCAGTACTTC. Protein product: CASRRGTGGFYEQYF. The chain combines TRBV19 with TRBJ2-7; 11 nucleotides match TRBD1. The CDR3 consists of 15 residues. Germline assignment: CDR1 LNHDA and CDR2 SQIVND (reference sequence). The J segment lost 3 bases and the V segment lost 9 bases, leaving 10 bases of the junction unmatched. Full variable domain (rest looked up from reference TRBV19 and TRBJ2-7): DGGITQSPKYLFRKEGQNVTLSCEQNLNHDAMYWYRQDPGQGLRLIYYSQIVNDFQKGDIAEGYSVSREKKESFPLTVTSAQKNPTAFYLCASRRGTGGFYEQYFGPGTRLTVT.

V gene TRBV7-2 combines with J gene TRBJ1-2; D remains unclear. The germline gives CDR1 SGHTA, CDR2 FQGNSA. V lost 1 base, J lost 8 bases, and 17 bases lay in between. The CDR3 has 15 residues. CDR3 in amino acids: CASSLGLPGEGGYTF. The DNA of the CDR3 is TGTGCCAGCAGCTTAGGACTCCCGGGAGAAGGGGGCTACACCTTC.

A single count supports this clone. The chain combines TRBV11-2 with TRBJ2-3; 7 bases map to TRBD2. J gave up 6 bases and V 1 base, and 10 bases lay outside the gene matches. Germline CDR1 reads SGHAT; CDR2 reads FQNNGV. The CDR3 consists of 16 residues. This CDR3 reads CASSLGPKTSSDTQYF. DNA for the CDR3: TGTGCCAGCAGCTTAGGGCCGAAGACTAGCAGTGATACGCAGTATTTT.

This chain uses TRBV11-1 with TRBJ2-1, with a tentative D call TRBD2 (6 bases). CDR3 length: 15 amino acids. V was cut by 6 bases and J by 2 bases, with 14 bases left in between. Germline V CDR1 and CDR2: SGHAT, FQDESV (reference sequence). Here the CDR3 reads CASSFSGGAYNEQFF. Written as DNA, the CDR3 is TGTGCCAGCAGTTTCAGCGGAGGGGCCTACAATGAGCAGTTCTTC.

The chain is built from TRBV11-2 and TRBJ2-7; 7 bases agree with TRBD1. The CDR3 has 12 amino acids. V lost 5 bases to trimming and J lost 4 bases; unmatched junction nucleotides: 2. Germline V CDR1 and CDR2: SGHAT, FQNNGV. The CDR3 region has the DNA TGTGCCAGCAGCGCGACAGGGTACGAGCAGTACTTC. It specifies CASSATGYEQYF.

This clone has a single count. This chain connects TRBV15 to TRBJ1-5; D is ambiguous. Trimming pared 8 bases from V and 5 bases from J, leaving 13 bases between. Per germline, CDR1 LNHNV and CDR2 YYDKDF (reference sequence). The CDR3 extends over 13 amino acids. In nucleotides, the CDR3 is TGTGCCACCCGGCCGGGGTTTGATCAGCCCCAGCATTTT. Amino acid sequence: CATRPGFDQPQHF.

This chain connects TRBV28 to TRBJ1-5; D is unresolved. Trimming removed 1 base at V and 0 bases at J, with 10 bases between. The CDR3 length is 16 residues. CDR1 and CDR2 (germline): MDHEN, SYDVKM. The CDR3 protein is CASSLLRPVSNQPQHF. DNA for the CDR3: TGTGCCAGCAGTTTATTGAGGCCCGTTAGCAATCAGCCCCAGCATTTT.

The chain uses TRBV28 and TRBJ2-1; 15 nucleotides match TRBD2. The CDR3 length is 18 residues. V shed 6 bases, J shed 5 bases, and the junction held 11 bases outside the gene matches. Germline assignment: CDR1 MDHEN and CDR2 SYDVKM. The CDR3 reads CASSSAGLAGGRDNEQFF. CDR3 bases: TGTGCCAGCAGCTCAGCGGGACTAGCGGGAGGACGCGACAATGAGCAGTTCTTC. The complete variable domain, with remaining parts taken from reference TRBV28 and TRBJ2-1, reads DVKVTQSSRYLVKRTGEKVFLECVQDMDHENMFWYRQDPGLGLRLIYFSYDVKMKEKGDIPEGYSVSREKKERFSLILESASTNQTSMYLCASSSAGLAGGRDNEQFFGPGTRLTVL.

The V call is TRBV9, the J call TRBJ2-5; 8 bases line up with TRBD2. The V and J ends lost 2 bases and 2 bases, in that order; junction bases with no gene match: 2. In germline, CDR1 is SGDLS, CDR2 YYNGEE. The CDR3 has 14 amino acids. CDR3 DNA: TGTGCCAGCAGCGTTACTAGCGGTCAAGAGACCCAGTACTTC. It yields the protein CASSVTSGQETQYF.

V is TRBV11-2 and J is TRBJ1-1, with D possibly matching TRBD1 (6 bases). Germline V gene lookup returns CDR1 SGHAT and CDR2 FQNNGV. The CDR3 has 15 residues. The ends were cut back, 4 bases at V and 1 base at J, with 13 bases in the middle. DNA of the CDR3: TGTGCCAGCAGCTCCCTACAGGGAAGGAACACTGAAGCTTTCTTT. Translating it yields CASSSLQGRNTEAFF.